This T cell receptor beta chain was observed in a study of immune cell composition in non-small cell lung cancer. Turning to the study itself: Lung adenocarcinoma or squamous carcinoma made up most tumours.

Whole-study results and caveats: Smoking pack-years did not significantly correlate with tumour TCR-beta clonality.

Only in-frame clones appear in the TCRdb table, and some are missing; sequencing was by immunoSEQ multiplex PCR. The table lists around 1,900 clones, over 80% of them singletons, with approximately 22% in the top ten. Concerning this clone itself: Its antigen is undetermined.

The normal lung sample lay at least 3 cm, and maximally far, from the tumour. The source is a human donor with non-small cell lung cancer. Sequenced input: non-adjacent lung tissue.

The CDR3 loop is CASSEGLALAHTQYF. The CDR3 DNA sequence: TGTGCCAGCAGTGAAGGACTAGCCCTCGCCCATACGCAGTATTTT. This chain joins TRBV6-1 and TRBJ2-3, with TRBD2 identical over 7 bases. The CDR3 runs to 15 residues. Trimming took 1 base from V and 7 from J; bases not matched to a gene: 8. CDR1 is MNHNS, CDR2 SASEGT, per germline.